Below are 21 T cell receptor beta chains sequenced from a single sample in a study of PD-1 blockade in classical Hodgkin lymphoma. Time point meaning: cycle 4 day 1 (C4D1), after 6 weeks of nivolumab. Exposure to brentuximab vedotin varied, and each patient had relapsed following autologous stem cell transplantation. CD4+ T cells were purified from thawed PBMCs by magnetic negative selection. Sequencing used immunoSEQ multiplex PCR; TCRdb keeps in-frame clones, though not all of them. The table lists under 35,000 clones, approximately 89% of them singletons. Material: CD4+ T cells from blood, obtained before the fourth cycle of nivolumab. All receptors derive from a human donor with classical Hodgkin lymphoma.

The chain joins TRBV6-5 to TRBJ1-3; tentative D call: TRBD1 (6 bases). The CDR3 consists of 16 residues. Trimming removed 0 bases at V and 4 bases at J, with 13 bases between. The germline V gene encodes CDR1 MNHEY and CDR2 SVGAGI. As DNA, the CDR3 is TGTGCCAGCAGTTACTCGGGCACAGGGAAAGGAAACACCATATATTTT. Amino acid sequence: CASSYSGTGKGNTIYF.

The rearrangement links TRBV5-6 to TRBJ1-3; maybe TRBD1 (6 bases). Germline lookup yields CDR1 SGHDT and CDR2 YYEEEE. V gave up 3 bases and J gave up 2 bases, with 21 bases separating them. The CDR3 runs to 18 residues. This CDR3 is CASSSPSRGQRAGNTIYF. The CDR3 nucleotides are TGTGCCAGCAGCTCCCCGTCCCGGGGACAAAGGGCTGGAAACACCATATATTTT.

This clone appeared a single time. The rearrangement uses TRBV30 and TRBJ2-1, with 9 bases aligning to TRBD2. Germline CDR1 and CDR2: GTSNPN and SVGIG (reference sequence). This CDR3 has 12 amino acids. Trimming removed 3 bases from V and 12 bases from J; junction bases left unmatched: 6. CDR3 DNA sequence: TGTGCCTGGAGCCCTAGCGGGATTTGGCAGTTCTTC. This gives the protein CAWSPSGIWQFF.

This sequence joins TRBV4-1 and TRBJ2-5; D is unresolved. Trimming shortened V by 1 base and J by 5 bases, and 17 bases separated the two germline ends. Germline V lookup: CDR1 MGHRA, CDR2 YSYEKL. The CDR3 runs 16 residues. CDR3: CASSQGGVSRVETQYF. CDR3 sequence (DNA): TGCGCCAGCAGCCAAGGAGGAGTGTCAAGGGTGGAGACCCAGTACTTC.

The chain is built from TRBV2 and TRBJ1-5, with D unclear. The V gene lost 8 bases and the J gene lost 8 bases, with 10 bases spanning the gap. Germline CDR1 and CDR2: SNHLY and FYNNEI. The CDR3 sequence is 11 residues long. The CDR3, as DNA: TGTGCCAGCGGCCTGGGAAAGCCCCAGCATTTT. This translates into CASGLGKPQHF.

The chain combines TRBV6-6 with TRBJ1-4, with D uncertain. The CDR3 contains 15 residues. Between the trimmed V and J ends, which lost 6 bases and 7 bases, there was a span of 18 bases. Germline V CDR1 and CDR2: MNHNY, SVGAGI (reference sequence). CDR3 residues: CASRGGTGASEKLFF. The DNA for the CDR3 is TGTGCCAGCAGGGGAGGTACCGGCGCTTCTGAAAAACTGTTTTTT.

The chain links TRBV9 to TRBJ2-7, with D uncertain. Deletions cut 4 bases from V and 5 bases from J, with 13 bases between. Germline V CDR1 and CDR2: SGDLS, YYNGEE. This CDR3 has 13 amino acids. The CDR3 nucleotides are TGTGCCAGCAGCAGGAACCCAACCCACGAGCAGTACTTC. Residues: CASSRNPTHEQYF.

This chain connects TRBV7-2 to TRBJ2-2; weak D call: TRBD1 (5 bases). In germline, CDR1 is SGHTA, CDR2 FQGNSA. The CDR3 has 16 residues. Trimming took 5 bases from V and 9 from J, leaving 22 bases between them. The CDR3 region has the DNA TGTGCCAGCAGCCCCGAGGTTGGCAGGGTCAATAGGGAGCTGTTTTTT. Its protein is CASSPEVGRVNRELFF.

The rearrangement uses TRBV5-1 and TRBJ1-5; unclear D gene. This CDR3 spans 15 amino acids. Germline CDR1 and CDR2: SGHRS and YFSETQ. The V end was cut by 7 bases, the J end by 1 base, with 15 bases between. CDR3 coding DNA: TGCGCCAGCGGCCAATTCGGCAAGAGCAATCAGCCCCAGCATTTT. Its protein is CASGQFGKSNQPQHF.

The rearrangement joins TRBV28 to TRBJ2-3, with D possibly matching TRBD2 (6 bases). V gave up 3 bases and J gave up 4 bases, with 17 bases separating them. The CDR3 has 16 residues. The germline V gene encodes CDR1 MDHEN and CDR2 SYDVKM. The CDR3 spells CASSFGTVGRSDTQYF. The CDR3 DNA sequence: TGTGCCAGCAGTTTCGGAACCGTCGGGAGATCAGATACGCAGTATTTT.

In this sample, this clone turned up a few times. The J gene is TRBJ1-2, the V gene TRBV19, with 7 bases lining up with TRBD1. The CDR3 extends over 12 amino acids. V dropped 9 bases and J dropped 6; count of bases not matched to a gene: 7. Germline-derived CDR1 and CDR2 are LNHDA and SQIVND (reference sequence). As DNA, the CDR3 is TGTGCCAGCAAGGGACAGTTGAATGGCTACACCTTC. Amino acid sequence: CASKGQLNGYTF. Full variable domain (rest looked up from reference TRBV19 and TRBJ1-2): DGGITQSPKYLFRKEGQNVTLSCEQNLNHDAMYWYRQDPGQGLRLIYYSQIVNDFQKGDIAEGYSVSREKKESFPLTVTSAQKNPTAFYLCASKGQLNGYTFGSGTRLTVV.

Relative to its sample, this clone is medium-sized. The rearrangement uses TRBV14 and TRBJ1-2; no reliable D call. Germline V gene sequence: CDR1 SGHDN, CDR2 FVKESK. Trimming took 4 bases from V and 2 from J, leaving 11 bases between them. The CDR3 sequence is 14 residues long. CDR3 bases: TGTGCCAGCAGCCCCCTATCGGACAACTATGGCTACACCTTC. Translating gives CASSPLSDNYGYTF. The variable domain in full, completed from reference TRBV14 and TRBJ1-2, reads EAGVTQFPSHSVIEKGQTVTLRCDPISGHDNLYWYRRVMGKEIKFLLHFVKESKQDESGMPNNRFLAERTGGTYSTLKVQPAELEDSGVYFCASSPLSDNYGYTFGSGTRLTVV.

This sequence joins TRBV4-1 and TRBJ2-1, with 9 bases aligning to TRBD2. V trimming: 0 bases; J trimming: 7 bases; junction bases outside the gene matches: 10. Germline loops: CDR1 MGHRA, CDR2 YSYEKL. This CDR3 contains 17 residues. The CDR3 DNA reads as TGCGCCAGCAGCCAAGAAGGGGCGGGAGGGCCGCGGAATGAGCAGTTCTTC. Translating gives CASSQEGAGGPRNEQFF.

The V call is TRBV28, the J call TRBJ1-1, with a tentative D call TRBD1 (6 bases). Germline V gene sequence: CDR1 MDHEN, CDR2 SYDVKM. This CDR3 contains 14 residues. The V end lost 3 bases, the J end lost 7 bases, and 15 bases lay between the germline ends. CDR3 sequence: CASSFEQGRGEAFF. The CDR3 bases are TGTGCCAGCAGTTTTGAACAGGGCCGGGGTGAAGCTTTCTTT.

This clone was found once. The rearrangement uses TRBV5-1 and TRBJ2-7; no clear D. Germline CDR1 reads SGHRS; CDR2 reads YFSETQ. The CDR3 runs 12 residues. V dropped 2 bases and J dropped 6 bases, with 9 bases sitting between them. CDR3 in DNA: TGCGCCAGCAGCTTTCAGGATAGCGAGCAGTACTTC. Translated, it gives CASSFQDSEQYF.

The V call is TRBV6-6, the J call TRBJ1-3; 8 positions agree with TRBD1. The CDR3 loop spans 15 amino acids. J lost 0 bases, V lost 5 bases, and 3 bases had no gene match. Germline V gene data show CDR1 as MNHNY and CDR2 as SVGAGI (reference sequence). The CDR3 is CASSDRGNSGNTIYF. CDR3 bases: TGTGCCAGCAGTGACAGGGGAAACTCTGGAAACACCATATATTTT.

The V call is TRBV12-5, the J call TRBJ1-1; D ambiguous. V was clipped by 8 bases and J by 0 bases, with 13 bases between them. Germline CDR1 reads LGHNT; CDR2 reads FRNRAP. The CDR3 runs 14 residues. This CDR3 reads CASSVGDLNTEAFF. In DNA, the CDR3 is TGTGCTAGTTCCGTTGGAGATTTGAACACTGAAGCTTTCTTT.

The V gene is TRBV10-3, the J gene TRBJ2-2, with unresolved D. Germline V lookup: CDR1 ENHRY, CDR2 SYGVKD. V lost 4 bases to trimming and J lost 6 bases, with 6 bases between them. The CDR3 has 12 amino acids. CDR3 amino acids: CAISGPAGELFF. In nucleotides, the CDR3 is TGTGCCATCAGTGGCCCGGCCGGGGAGCTGTTTTTT.

This chain uses TRBV30 with TRBJ2-7; perhaps TRBD1 as D (6 bases). The V gene lost 4 bases and the J gene lost 5 bases, with 12 bases spanning the gap. The CDR3 totals 12 residues. Germline values: CDR1 GTSNPN, CDR2 SVGIG (reference sequence). Here the CDR3 DNA reads TGTGCCTGGACGATAGGGGGTCACGAGCAGTACTTC. This sequence encodes CAWTIGGHEQYF.

This clone was found once. This chain connects TRBV29-1 to TRBJ2-1; D is unresolved. This CDR3 comprises 10 residues. V was shortened by 5 bases and J by 10 bases, with 9 bases between the two germline ends. Per the germline V gene, CDR1 is SQVTM and CDR2 is ANQGSEA. CDR3 nucleotides: TGCAGCGTTTCTGACGGAGAGCAGTTCTTC. It encodes CSVSDGEQFF.

The chain carries TRBV11-2 and TRBJ2-3; D gene ambiguous. The germline V and J ends were trimmed by 5 bases and 3 bases, with 6 bases remaining between them. The germline V gene encodes CDR1 SGHAT and CDR2 FQNNGV. The CDR3 extends over 12 amino acids. The DNA for the CDR3 is TGTGCCAGCAGCCCGAGTACAGATACGCAGTATTTT. Translated: CASSPSTDTQYF.